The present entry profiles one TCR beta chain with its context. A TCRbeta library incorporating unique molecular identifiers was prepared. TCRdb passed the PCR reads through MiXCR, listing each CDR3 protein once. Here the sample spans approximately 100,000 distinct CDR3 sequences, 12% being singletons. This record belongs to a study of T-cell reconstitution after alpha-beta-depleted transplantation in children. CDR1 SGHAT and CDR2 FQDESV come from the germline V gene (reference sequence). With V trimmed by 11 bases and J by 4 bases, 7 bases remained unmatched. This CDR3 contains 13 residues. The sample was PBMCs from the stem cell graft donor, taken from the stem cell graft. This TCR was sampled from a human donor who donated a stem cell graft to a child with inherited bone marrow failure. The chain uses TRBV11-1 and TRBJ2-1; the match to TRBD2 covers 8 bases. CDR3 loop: CAAAGAIYNEQFF. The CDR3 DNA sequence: TGTGCCGCAGCGGGGGCCATATACAATGAGCAGTTCTTC.